Below are 25 T cell receptor beta chains sequenced from a single sample in a study of cytomegalovirus exposure and HLA in healthy donors. The PCR ran on 60 Vbeta and 13 Jbeta primers. Using immunoSEQ multiplex PCR, the repertoire was profiled, and TCRdb retains in-frame clones only, with some absent. The table lists roughly 160,000 clones, 80% of them singletons. Sequencing was done on a sample of PBMCs. The receptor set was obtained from a woman in her fifties or sixties in good health and CMV-seropositive.

The chain has TRBV27 and TRBJ2-3; TRBD1 matches 10 bases. This CDR3 has 15 amino acids. Trimming removed 6 bases from V and 4 bases from J; junction bases left unmatched: 7. Germline V gene data show CDR1 as MNHEY and CDR2 as SMNVEV (reference sequence). The CDR3 spells CASRRGQGKSDTQYF. CDR3 DNA: TGTGCCAGCAGACGGGGACAGGGGAAATCAGATACGCAGTATTTT.

The chain combines TRBV6-1 with TRBJ2-7; 9 bases are a match to TRBD1. The CDR3 spans 13 residues. Germline CDR1 is MNHNS and CDR2 is SASEGT. The ends lost 6 bases at V and 9 bases at J; junction bases unmatched: 9. The CDR3 DNA is TGTGCCAGCAGAGAGGACAGGGGCCATAGGCAGTACTTC. This codes for CASREDRGHRQYF.

The chain employs TRBV9 and TRBJ2-1, with 7 bases fitting TRBD2. The junction had 16 bases not matched to a gene; V was cut back by 6 bases and J by 7 bases. Germline loops: CDR1 SGDLS, CDR2 YYNGEE. The CDR3 extends over 16 amino acids. The CDR3 DNA is TGTGCCAGCACTATAACCCTTGGGGGGGGTGTGAATGAGCAGTTCTTC. It is translated as CASTITLGGGVNEQFF.

The chain has TRBV7-3 and TRBJ2-1; 14 nucleotides align to TRBD2. The J segment lost 1 base and the V segment lost 4 bases, leaving 3 bases of the junction unmatched. The CDR3 runs 17 residues. CDR1 is SGHTA and CDR2 is FQGTGA in the germline V gene. The CDR3: CASSSGLAGGSYNEQFF. The CDR3 bases are TGTGCCAGCAGCTCCGGACTAGCGGGAGGATCCTACAATGAGCAGTTCTTC.

The genes are TRBV7-2 and TRBJ1-1; D possibly corresponds to TRBD1 (6 bases). Between the trimmed V and J ends, which lost 3 bases and 4 bases, there was a span of 15 bases. This CDR3 is 15 amino acids long. Germline CDR1 and CDR2: SGHTA and FQGNSA. CDR3 residues: CASSLGARGSTEAFF. Here the CDR3 DNA reads TGTGCCAGCAGCTTGGGCGCCAGGGGCAGCACTGAAGCTTTCTTT.

V and J are TRBV18 and TRBJ1-1, with 9 bases identical to TRBD1. After removal of 5 bases from V and 5 bases from J, the junction contained 6 bases not matched to a gene. The germline V gene encodes CDR1 KGHSH and CDR2 LQKENI. The CDR3 contains 14 residues. The CDR3 region is CASSSGQGKTEAFF. The CDR3 DNA sequence: TGTGCCAGCTCATCGGGACAGGGAAAAACTGAAGCTTTCTTT.

The V and J genes are TRBV7-3 and TRBJ1-6; TRBD1 might be the D (6 bases). Looked up from germline, CDR1 is SGHTA and CDR2 is FQGTGA. The CDR3 length is 19 residues. The V end was cut by 5 bases, the J end by 2 bases, with 22 bases between. The CDR3 bases are TGTGCCAGCAGCAAAGGAGAAATTCTGAGGGACACCTATAATTCACCCCTCCACTTT. Protein sequence: CASSKGEILRDTYNSPLHF.

This clone was seen a few times. J is TRBJ1-1 and V is TRBV11-2; D perhaps matches TRBD1 (5 bases). V was pared by 1 base and J by 7 bases, with 16 bases between. Germline V gene lookup returns CDR1 SGHAT and CDR2 FQNNGV. The CDR3 extends over 15 amino acids. The CDR3 here is CASSLASGVRSEAFF. DNA of the CDR3: TGTGCCAGCAGCTTAGCTTCGGGGGTGAGGAGTGAAGCTTTCTTT.

This chain joins TRBV19 and TRBJ1-2; 10 positions match TRBD1. Germline values: CDR1 LNHDA, CDR2 SQIVND (reference sequence). The junction had 10 bases not matched to a gene; V was cut back by 5 bases and J by 4 bases. The CDR3 is made up of 16 amino acids. Here the CDR3 reads CASSRDRGYDGYGYTF. CDR3 sequence (DNA): TGTGCCAGTAGTCGGGACAGGGGATATGACGGCTATGGCTACACCTTC.

The genes are TRBV7-2 and TRBJ2-7; D perhaps matches TRBD2 (5 bases). The length of the CDR3 is 14 residues. The V gene's germline CDR1 is SGHTA and CDR2 FQGNSA. V lost 1 base and J lost 0, with 7 bases in between. The CDR3 DNA sequence: TGTGCCAGCAGCTTAGGCGGGCGCTCCTACGAGCAGTACTTC. Its translation: CASSLGGRSYEQYF.

The gene calls are TRBV28 and TRBJ2-2; 9 bases map to TRBD1. Germline loops: CDR1 MDHEN, CDR2 SYDVKM. The CDR3 length is 14 residues. V lost 7 bases and J lost 7; bases outside the gene matches: 7. CDR3 protein: CASTRTGEIGELFF. In DNA form, the CDR3 reads TGTGCCAGCACCCGGACAGGGGAAATCGGGGAGCTGTTTTTT.

A single count supports this clone. V and J are TRBV29-1 and TRBJ2-7, with TRBD2 as a possible D gene (5 bases). V lost 4 bases and J 4 bases, leaving 17 bases between the germline ends. Germline CDR1 and CDR2: SQVTM and ANQGSEA. The CDR3 is made up of 14 amino acids. The CDR3 DNA follows: TGCAGCGTTGGGTTGCACCTAGCTCCTTACGAGCAGTACTTC. Its translation is CSVGLHLAPYEQYF.

The chain has TRBV27 and TRBJ2-4; 16 positions match TRBD2. Losses at the gene ends were 4 bases for V and 10 bases for J; bases not matched to a gene: 7. The CDR3 spans 16 residues. The V gene's germline CDR1 is MNHEY and CDR2 SMNVEV (reference sequence). The CDR3 DNA reads TGTGCCAGCAGTTGGGGACTAGCGGGAGGGCCAGGTATTCAGTACTTC. This codes for CASSWGLAGGPGIQYF.

The chain uses TRBV5-8 and TRBJ2-1; 8 positions agree with TRBD2. J lost 4 bases, V lost 2 bases, and 14 bases had no gene match. The CDR3 totals 18 residues. Germline CDR1 SGHTS, CDR2 YDEGEE. CDR3 sequence: CASSLYGLAITIYNEQFF. CDR3 nucleotide sequence: TGTGCCAGCAGCTTATACGGACTAGCAATAACGATTTACAATGAGCAGTTCTTC. Full variable domain (remainder filled in from reference TRBV5-8 and TRBJ2-1): EAGVTQSPTHLIKTRGQQATLRCSPISGHTSVYWYQQALGLGLQFLLWYDEGEERNRGNFPPRFSGRQFPNYSSELNVNALELEDSALYLCASSLYGLAITIYNEQFFGPGTRLTVL.

The genes are TRBV7-8 and TRBJ2-3; TRBD2 matches 12 bases. CDR3 length: 19 residues. Germline V gives CDR1 SGHVS, CDR2 FQNEAQ. V trimming: 2 bases; J trimming: 0 bases; junction bases outside the gene matches: 9. The CDR3 bases are TGTGCCAGCAGCTTATATCCCGGACTAGCGGGATATAGCACAGATACGCAGTATTTT. It yields the protein CASSLYPGLAGYSTDTQYF.

This clone was counted a single time. The missing conserved phenylalanine or tryptophan at the end of this CDR3 makes a read error likely. The chain joins TRBV10-3 to TRBJ2-7; a possible D gene is TRBD2 (6 bases). Trimming stripped 4 bases from V and 4 bases from J, with 8 bases between. The CDR3 has 12 residues. CDR1 is ENHRY and CDR2 is SYGVKD in the germline V gene. The CDR3 sequence: CAISVGLYEQYL. Written as DNA, the CDR3 is TGTGCCATCAGTGTGGGACTGTACGAGCAGTACCTC.

The V and J genes are TRBV7-2 and TRBJ2-7, with a weak D call TRBD2 (6 bases). CDR3 size: 15 residues. The V gene's germline CDR1 is SGHTA and CDR2 FQGNSA. Trimming stripped 5 bases from V and 2 bases from J, with 16 bases between. The DNA for the CDR3 is TGTGCCAGCAGCCTCCAATCTAGCGAGCCCTACGAGCAGTACTTC. This sequence encodes CASSLQSSEPYEQYF.

Regarding this clone: Other DNA sequences of this sample code for an identical CDR3. This sequence joins TRBV28 and TRBJ1-5; 10 bases map to TRBD1. This CDR3 region has 14 residues. In germline, CDR1 is MDHEN, CDR2 SYDVKM. The V segment lost 5 bases and the J segment 4 bases; nucleotides outside the gene matches: 2. The CDR3, as DNA: TGTGCCAGCAGTCTGGGACAGGGGAATCAGCCCCAGCATTTT. This codes for CASSLGQGNQPQHF. Looking up the rest from reference TRBV28 and TRBJ1-5 gives the full variable domain: DVKVTQSSRYLVKRTGEKVFLECVQDMDHENMFWYRQDPGLGLRLIYFSYDVKMKEKGDIPEGYSVSREKKERFSLILESASTNQTSMYLCASSLGQGNQPQHFGDGTRLSIL.

This clone has just a few counts. The chain employs TRBV5-4 and TRBJ2-3; TRBD2 is a possible D gene (5 bases). In germline, CDR1 is SGHNT, CDR2 YYREEE (reference sequence). The CDR3 has 11 residues. Trimming removed 4 bases from V and 6 bases from J, with 6 bases in between. The CDR3 loop is CASSREDTQYF. DNA of the CDR3: TGTGCCAGCAGCAGGGAGGATACGCAGTATTTT.

V gene TRBV6-5 combines with J gene TRBJ2-7; possibly TRBD1 for D (6 bases). The V gene's germline CDR1 is MNHEY and CDR2 SVGAGI. Trimming took off 6 bases at V and 1 base at J, with 10 bases between the two ends. This CDR3 is built from 13 residues. CDR3: CASRLTGSYEQYF. The CDR3 DNA sequence: TGTGCCAGCAGGCTCACAGGGTCCTACGAGCAGTACTTC.

The rearrangement joins TRBV27 to TRBJ2-7, with no clear D. Trimming took 5 bases from V and 3 from J, leaving 11 bases between them. This CDR3 region has 13 residues. Germline V gene sequence: CDR1 MNHEY, CDR2 SMNVEV (reference sequence). The CDR3 DNA reads TGTGCCAGCAGTACGCTCGCCTACTACGAGCAGTACTTC. Encoded protein: CASSTLAYYEQYF.

V and J are TRBV14 and TRBJ1-2, with D perhaps matching TRBD1 (5 bases). Germline V CDR1 and CDR2: SGHDN, FVKESK. Trimming cost V 5 bases and J 4 bases, with 11 bases left between them. This CDR3 has 13 amino acids. CDR3 DNA: TGTGCCAGCAGCACGTTTCAGGGCTATGGCTACACCTTC. It translates to CASSTFQGYGYTF.

The CDR3 sequence is CASSLVADTIYEQYF. The CDR3 DNA sequence: TGCGCCAGCAGCCTGGTTGCCGATACAATCTACGAGCAGTACTTC. The gene calls are TRBV5-1 and TRBJ2-7; D is undetermined. Germline lookup yields CDR1 SGHRS and CDR2 YFSETQ. The CDR3 runs 15 residues. Trimming removed 4 bases from V and 3 bases from J, with 17 bases in between.

V usage is TRBV28 and J usage is TRBJ2-5, with TRBD1 matching 10 bases. Germline trimming cut 5 bases from V and 3 bases from J; bases unmatched to any gene: 6. Germline V lookup: CDR1 MDHEN, CDR2 SYDVKM. This CDR3 has 15 amino acids. The CDR3 sequence: CASSRSGTGEETQYF. The CDR3, as DNA: TGTGCCAGCAGTCGCTCCGGGACAGGGGAAGAGACCCAGTACTTC.

The chain links TRBV7-9 to TRBJ2-7; 11 nucleotides agree with TRBD1. CDR1 SEHNR and CDR2 FQNEAQ come from the germline V gene (reference sequence). V trimming: 5 bases; J trimming: 3 bases; junction bases outside the gene matches: 6. This CDR3 contains 15 residues. For the CDR3, the DNA is TGTGCCAGCAGCGTGGGACAGGGGGAAGACTACGAGCAGTACTTC. It translates to CASSVGQGEDYEQYF.